This note documents a single T cell receptor (beta chain) sequence. Its antigen is unknown. The data belong to a study of PD-L1 blockade in urothelial cancer. Study context: Patients started atezolizumab in about 2014, 1,200 mg intravenously every 3 weeks. Blood drawn 3 weeks (second dose) and 6 weeks after treatment start was analyzed.

Regarding the study as a whole: Durable-benefit patients showed greater tumor-associated blood clone expansion at 3 weeks.

Produced via immunoSEQ multiplex PCR; TCRdb's table is partial and in-frame only. The table includes some 77,000 clones, roughly 87% detected once. Germline values: CDR1 MNHEY, CDR2 SVGAGI. CDR3 length: 14 amino acids. V lost 0 bases and J lost 5, with 7 bases in between. The TCR sequence derives from a woman aged 70-85 years with urothelial cancer. The material sequenced was PBMCs, taken around atezolizumab (anti-PD-L1) treatment. The chain couples TRBV6-5 to TRBJ1-4; D gene ambiguous. The CDR3 reads CASSYSGENEKLFF. The DNA for the CDR3 is TGTGCCAGCAGTTACTCCGGGGAGAATGAAAAACTGTTTTTT.